The 27 T cell receptor beta chains below were found in one sample sequenced in a study of T-cell memory formation after mild COVID-19. TCRdb ran MiXCR on the 5' RACE reads and lists one entry per CDR3 protein. The sample has 250,000 to 350,000 distinct CDR3 sequences, roughly 15% seen once; the top ten hold 20% to 25%. The sequencing sample was made of PBMCs or a T cell subset sorted from them (not recorded which). The receptors shown here come from a man younger than 35 who had mild COVID-19 (a few samples of this study predate the infection). Cell type and time point are not known.

This clonotype was counted many times. The chain combines TRBV24-1 with TRBJ2-1; D is undetermined. Per germline, CDR1 KGHDR and CDR2 SFDVKD. V was trimmed by 3 bases and J by 4 bases, leaving 3 bases between them. The CDR3 is 12 amino acids. In nucleotides, the CDR3 is TGTGCCACCAGTGATGAGTACAATGAGCAGTTCTTC. This gives the protein CATSDEYNEQFF.

This chain links TRBV4-1 with TRBJ1-2; D not resolved. There are 11 residues in the CDR3. CDR1 is MGHRA and CDR2 is YSYEKL in the germline V gene. V shed 3 bases and J shed 6 bases, with 5 bases lying between them. In nucleotides, the CDR3 is TGCGCCAGCAGCCAGGGAAATGGCTACACCTTC. Translating gives CASSQGNGYTF.

This clonotype occurred many times. The chain employs TRBV27 and TRBJ1-3, with D uncertain. The V and J ends lost 2 bases and 2 bases respectively, with 4 bases between them. The CDR3 contains 13 residues. The V gene's germline CDR1 is MNHEY and CDR2 SMNVEV (reference sequence). The CDR3 DNA follows: TGTGCCAGCAGTTTAGGGGCTGGAAACACCATATATTTT. Encoded protein: CASSLGAGNTIYF.

The chain joins TRBV30 to TRBJ2-3; TRBD2 aligns across 7 bases. From germline, CDR1 is GTSNPN and CDR2 SVGIG (reference sequence). This CDR3 spans 15 amino acids. V lost 5 bases to trimming and J lost 1 base; unmatched junction nucleotides: 9. CDR3: CAWCGPGLRTDTQYF. Written as DNA, the CDR3 is TGTGCCTGGTGTGGGCCGGGACTACGCACAGATACGCAGTATTTT.

This clonotype was observed a handful of times. CDR3 region: CASSLDSSYNSPLHF. CDR3 nucleotide sequence: TGTGCCAGCAGCTTAGACAGCTCCTATAATTCACCCCTCCACTTT. V is TRBV7-8 and J is TRBJ1-6; D gene uncertain. V lost 1 base to trimming and J lost 0 bases, with 4 bases between them. Germline CDR1 SGHVS, CDR2 FQNEAQ. CDR3 length equals 15 residues.

This sequence joins TRBV9 and TRBJ2-5; tentatively, D is TRBD2 (5 bases). The CDR3 sequence is 14 residues long. V gave up 1 base and J gave up 5 bases, with 12 bases separating them. Germline V CDR1 and CDR2: SGDLS, YYNGEE. CDR3 sequence: CASSVTGSPETQYF. The CDR3 DNA is TGTGCCAGCAGCGTAACGGGGAGTCCCGAGACCCAGTACTTC.

This clonotype showed up many times. The chain links TRBV6-6 to TRBJ1-2; 10 bases line up with TRBD1. CDR1 MNHNY and CDR2 SVGAGI come from the germline V gene (reference sequence). Unmatched junction bases numbered 7, after V lost 5 bases and J lost 4 bases. The CDR3 has 15 amino acids. CDR3 residues: CASSTGTGEGYGYTF. The CDR3 coding sequence is TGTGCCAGCAGTACCGGGACAGGGGAGGGCTATGGCTACACCTTC.

The chain carries TRBV10-3 and TRBJ1-2; no clear D gene. CDR3 length: 13 amino acids. V shed 5 bases and J shed 6 bases, with 13 bases lying between them. Per the germline V gene, CDR1 is ENHRY and CDR2 is SYGVKD. The DNA for the CDR3 is TGTGCCATCAGTACAGACATTATAGATGGCTACACCTTC. It specifies CAISTDIIDGYTF.

This clonotype was picked up many times. V is TRBV6-2 or TRBV6-3 and J is TRBJ2-3, with 7 positions matching TRBD1. Germline V lookup: CDR1 MNHEY, CDR2 SVGEGT. This CDR3 is 13 amino acids long. J gave up 1 base and V 6 bases, and 1 base lay outside the gene matches. As DNA, the CDR3 is TGTGCCAGCAGAGGGACAGGCACAGATACGCAGTATTTT. This gives the protein CASRGTGTDTQYF.

The chain couples TRBV20-1 to TRBJ2-1; D could derive from TRBD1 or TRBD2 (6 bases each). V was clipped by 4 bases and J by 7 bases, with 20 bases between them. The CDR3 runs 15 residues. Germline CDR1 is DFQATT and CDR2 is SNEGSKA (reference sequence). Written as DNA, the CDR3 is TGCAGTGCTAAATTCTTTAGGGGGGCCCAGAATGAGCAGTTCTTC. Amino acid sequence: CSAKFFRGAQNEQFF.

This clonotype has a handful of counts. The J gene is TRBJ1-6, the V gene TRBV15; weak D call: TRBD1 (5 bases). V lost 5 bases and J lost 7, with 9 bases in between. This CDR3 has 13 amino acids. Germline CDR1 reads LNHNV; CDR2 reads YYDKDF (reference sequence). The DNA for the CDR3 is TGTGCCACCAGCCGCCCAGGGAATTCACCCCTCCACTTT. It is translated as CATSRPGNSPLHF.

This clonotype was recorded at least ten times. This chain uses TRBV5-1 with TRBJ2-4; no clear D. With 4 bases removed from V and 0 bases from J, the gap between germline ends came to 20 bases. The CDR3 has 18 amino acids. Germline CDR1 is SGHRS and CDR2 is YFSETQ. CDR3: CASSLGSPMLIAKNIQYF. The CDR3 bases are TGCGCCAGCAGCCTGGGGTCCCCGATGCTCATAGCCAAAAACATTCAGTACTTC.

The chain uses TRBV12-3 or TRBV12-4 and TRBJ2-1; 9 bases match TRBD2. The CDR3 spans 16 residues. The J segment lost 8 bases and the V segment lost 6 bases, leaving 14 bases of the junction unmatched. The CDR3 region is CASSRLLGTSSHEQFF. DNA of the CDR3: TGTGCCAGCAGCCGCCTGTTAGGGACTAGCTCGCATGAGCAGTTCTTC.

The gene calls are TRBV19 and TRBJ2-7; D is perhaps TRBD1 (5 bases). The germline V and J ends were trimmed by 3 bases and 4 bases, with 10 bases remaining between them. This CDR3 region has 13 residues. Germline V gives CDR1 LNHDA, CDR2 SQIVND (reference sequence). In nucleotides, the CDR3 is TGTGCCAGTAGTATCAACAGGATTTACGAGCAGTACTTC. It codes for CASSINRIYEQYF.

This clonotype has only a few counts. The chain links TRBV9 to TRBJ2-7, with TRBD2 identical over 8 bases. The CDR3 length is 16 residues. The germline V gene encodes CDR1 SGDLS and CDR2 YYNGEE. The V and J ends lost 2 bases and 2 bases, in that order; junction bases with no gene match: 9. CDR3: CASSVPWRGDTYEQYV. CDR3 bases: TGTGCCAGCAGCGTCCCTTGGCGGGGGGACACCTACGAGCAGTACGTC.

This chain connects TRBV3-1 to TRBJ2-4, with 11 bases that match TRBD2. This CDR3 spans 16 amino acids. V lost 3 bases, J lost 8 bases, and 9 bases stayed unmatched. Germline loops: CDR1 LGHDT, CDR2 YNNKEL (reference sequence). This CDR3 reads CASSQTSGATADIQYF. Written as DNA, the CDR3 is TGTGCCAGCAGCCAGACTAGCGGGGCGACGGCTGACATTCAGTACTTC.

A few counts support this clonotype. The chain's CDR3 is CASSVLLPGANVLTF. CDR3 DNA: TGCGCCAGCAGTGTACTCCTACCTGGGGCCAACGTCCTGACTTTC. This chain uses TRBV5-1 with TRBJ2-6; D ambiguous. V gave up 5 bases and J gave up 2 bases, with 11 bases separating them. Germline V gene data show CDR1 as SGHRS and CDR2 as YFSETQ. This CDR3 contains 15 residues.

This sequence joins TRBV29-1 and TRBJ2-1; no definite D call. CDR3 length equals 11 residues. Trimming shortened V by 4 bases and J by 7 bases, and 8 bases separated the two germline ends. CDR1 and CDR2 (germline): SQVTM, ANQGSEA. CDR3 bases: TGCAGCGTTGGAAGGTTTAATGAGCAGTTCTTC. It codes for CSVGRFNEQFF.

This clonotype has more than one count but fewer than ten. The CDR3 is CASRSSRGGSPQHF. CDR3 DNA: TGTGCCAGCAGGTCCAGCAGGGGTGGTAGCCCCCAGCATTTT. The V and J genes are TRBV12-3 or TRBV12-4 and TRBJ1-5; perhaps TRBD1 as D (6 bases). The length of the CDR3 is 14 residues. Between the trimmed V and J ends, which lost 6 bases and 10 bases, there was a span of 19 bases.

The chain uses TRBV4-2 and TRBJ2-6, with a tentative D call TRBD1 (6 bases). CDR3 length equals 16 residues. The V end lost 3 bases, the J end lost 2 bases, and 11 bases lay between the germline ends. Looked up from germline, CDR1 is LGHNA and CDR2 is YNFKEQ. The CDR3 DNA follows: TGTGCCAGCAGCCAGGACGACAGGCCTGGGGCCAACGTCCTGACTTTC. Protein: CASSQDDRPGANVLTF.

This chain links TRBV7-6 with TRBJ2-7; a weak D match, TRBD1 (5 bases). The V gene's germline CDR1 is SGHVS and CDR2 FNYEAQ. Trimming took off 5 bases at V and 2 bases at J, with 16 bases between the two ends. The CDR3 sequence is 15 residues long. CDR3 coding DNA: TGTGCCAGCAGCCCAGAGTGGCAGGGCGCCTACGAGCAGTACTTC. Its translation: CASSPEWQGAYEQYF. The full variable domain, in which reference TRBV7-6 and TRBJ2-7 provide the parts outside the CDR3, is GAGVSQSPRYKVTKRGQDVALRCDPISGHVSLYWYRQALGQGPEFLTYFNYEAQQDKSGLPNDRFSAERPEGSISTLTIQRTEQRDSAMYRCASSPEWQGAYEQYFGPGTRLTVT.

The rearrangement links TRBV11-2 to TRBJ1-5; no firm D call. V lost 0 bases and J lost 10, with 16 bases in between. Germline V CDR1 and CDR2: SGHAT, FQNNGV. The CDR3 is made up of 15 amino acids. This CDR3 reads CASSLDRRAMRPQHF. DNA of the CDR3: TGTGCCAGCAGCTTAGATCGACGGGCCATGAGACCCCAGCATTTT.

In its sample, this clonotype was seen many times. The chain links TRBV20-1 to TRBJ1-6; a weak D match, TRBD1 (5 bases). V lost 3 bases to trimming and J lost 5 bases, with 5 bases between them. Germline V gene data show CDR1 as DFQATT and CDR2 as SNEGSKA (reference sequence). CDR3 size: 12 residues. The CDR3 protein is CSARGDNSPLHF. The CDR3 bases are TGCAGTGCTAGGGGGGATAATTCACCCCTCCACTTT.

This clonotype has just a few counts. The chain is built from TRBV6-2 or TRBV6-3 and TRBJ1-2; D not resolved. The germline V gene encodes CDR1 MNHEY and CDR2 SVGEGT. There are 13 residues in the CDR3. V dropped 2 bases and J dropped 4 bases, with 8 bases sitting between them. As DNA, the CDR3 is TGTGCCAGCAGTTACGAGCGTACCTATGGCTACACCTTC. It encodes CASSYERTYGYTF.

The chain couples TRBV28 to TRBJ1-6; D call uncertain. Trimming left V 2 bases short and J 6 bases short, with 8 bases between. The V gene's germline CDR1 is MDHEN and CDR2 SYDVKM. This CDR3 contains 14 residues. The CDR3 DNA reads TGTGCCAGCAGTTTAGGGCAGTCTAATTCACCCCTCCACTTT. It specifies CASSLGQSNSPLHF.

This clonotype has just one count. The chain is built from TRBV29-1 and TRBJ2-7; the D gene is possibly TRBD1 (8 bases). CDR1 is SQVTM, CDR2 ANQGSEA, per germline. This CDR3 has 13 amino acids. V shed 7 bases and J shed 5 bases, with 18 bases lying between them. The CDR3 here is CSADREGRNEQYF. In DNA form, the CDR3 reads TGCAGCGCGGACAGGGAGGGACGAAACGAGCAGTACTTC.

This clonotype was recorded a few times. The chain uses TRBV6-5 and TRBJ2-7; 10 bases agree with TRBD1. V trimming: 2 bases; J trimming: 4 bases; junction bases outside the gene matches: 5. CDR3 length: 15 residues. Germline CDR1 and CDR2: MNHEY and SVGAGI. The DNA of the CDR3 is TGTGCCAGCAGTTACAGCGGGACAGGGGTGTACGAGCAGTACTTC. Encoded protein: CASSYSGTGVYEQYF.